This T cell receptor (beta chain) was recorded in a study of blood T cell repertoires in COVID-19. Assay: immunoSEQ multiplex PCR; the TCRdb copy retains only in-frame clones and omits some. Of under 200,000 clones listed, around nine tenths were seen once; the top ten hold roughly 0.77%. Germline V gene lookup returns CDR1 MGHRA and CDR2 YSYEKL. This CDR3 is 17 amino acids long. V trimming: 2 bases; J trimming: 3 bases; junction bases outside the gene matches: 12. V usage is TRBV4-1 and J usage is TRBJ1-1; TRBD1 agrees at 7 bases. The clonotype originates from a young woman who had recovered from COVID-19. Sequenced material: PBMCs or T cells enriched from blood (not recorded which). In nucleotides, the CDR3 is TGCGCCAGCAGCCAACAGGGGGTTCCAGGATTGGACACTGAAGCTTTCTTT. Its translation: CASSQQGVPGLDTEAFF.